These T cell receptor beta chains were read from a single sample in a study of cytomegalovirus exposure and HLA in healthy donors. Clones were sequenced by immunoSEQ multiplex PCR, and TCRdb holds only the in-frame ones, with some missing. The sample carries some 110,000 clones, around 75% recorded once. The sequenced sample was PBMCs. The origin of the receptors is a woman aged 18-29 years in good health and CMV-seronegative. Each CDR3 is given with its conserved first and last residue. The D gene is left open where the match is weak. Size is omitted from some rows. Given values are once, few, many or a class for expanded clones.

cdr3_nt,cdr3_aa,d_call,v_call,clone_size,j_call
TGTGCCAGCAGTTACGGGCAGAGGAACACCGGGGAGCTGTTTTTT,CASSYGQRNTGELFF,-,TRBV6-5,-,TRBJ2-2
TGTGCCTGGGGATTCGGCGGATTACTAGACGAGCAGTACTTC,CAWGFGGLLDEQYF,-,TRBV30,-,TRBJ2-7
TGTGCCAGCAGTGAGGCAATTGAAGCTTTCTTT,CASSEAIEAFF,-,TRBV2,-,TRBJ1-1
TGTGCCAGCAGCTTTTCCAGGGGCAACACCGGGGAGCTGTTTTTT,CASSFSRGNTGELFF,-,TRBV5-4,-,TRBJ2-2
TGTGCCAGCAGCCCCCAGACAGGGGAAACCTACAATGAGCAGTTCTTC,CASSPQTGETYNEQFF,TRBD1,TRBV7-2,-,TRBJ2-1
TGTGCCATCAGGGCGACTAGCGGGGGCTCGAACACCGGGGAGCTGTTTTTT,CAIRATSGGSNTGELFF,TRBD2,TRBV10-3,-,TRBJ2-2
TGTGCCAGCAGGGGACAGGGGATTAGTGGTTACGAGCAGTACTTC,CASRGQGISGYEQYF,TRBD1,TRBV28,-,TRBJ2-7
TGCGCCAGCAGCTTGGACCCTAGGGGCACCCTCCACTTT,CASSLDPRGTLHF,-,TRBV5-1,-,TRBJ1-6
TGTGCCAGCAGCTTGACTCGAGTCGATGAGCAGTTCTTC,CASSLTRVDEQFF,-,TRBV5-4,-,TRBJ2-1
TGTGCCAGCAGTGCTCCCTCCGGGACAGGGGGCAGCACCGGGGGGCTGTTTTTT,CASSAPSGTGGSTGGLFF,TRBD1,TRBV28,-,TRBJ2-2
TGTGCCAGCAGCCCCCCCAGATACCAAGAGACCCAGTACTTC,CASSPPRYQETQYF,-,TRBV7-9,once,TRBJ2-5
TGTGCCAGTAGTGTCAGGGACTCACCGAACACTGAAGCTTTCTTT,CASSVRDSPNTEAFF,-,TRBV19,-,TRBJ1-1
TGTGCCAGCAGTTCCCCGGGGACAGGGCACTATGGCTACACCTTC,CASSSPGTGHYGYTF,TRBD1,TRBV28,few,TRBJ1-2
TGTGCCAGCAGCTTGGATTGGCAGGGCTACGAGCAGTACTTC,CASSLDWQGYEQYF,-,TRBV7-6,-,TRBJ2-7
TGTGCCAGCAGCTTGACAATGAACACTGAAGCTTTCTTT,CASSLTMNTEAFF,-,TRBV5-8,-,TRBJ1-1
TGTGCCAGCAGCGAGGGACTAGCGCCAGATACGCAGTATTTT,CASSEGLAPDTQYF,TRBD2,TRBV7-9,-,TRBJ2-3
TGTGCCAGCGACGCCGGGACAGGGTTGATAGATACGCAGTATTTT,CASDAGTGLIDTQYF,TRBD1,TRBV2,-,TRBJ2-3
TGTGCCAGCAGTGGGGGACTTCTGAGCTCCTACGAGCAGTACTTC,CASSGGLLSSYEQYF,-,TRBV2,-,TRBJ2-7
TGTGCCAGCAGCCCCAGGGGCATTGCTCTTATCACTGAAGCTTTCTTT,CASSPRGIALITEAFF,-,TRBV28,-,TRBJ1-1
TGTGCCAGCAGCTTACGCGGGGGGGTAACAGATACGCAGTATTTT,CASSLRGGVTDTQYF,TRBD2,TRBV5-4,few,TRBJ2-3
TGTGCCAGCAGTGTCTGGACAACTAACAATCAGCCCCAGCATTTT,CASSVWTTNNQPQHF,-,TRBV2,-,TRBJ1-5
TGTGCCAGCGTAAGCGGGGGTAACACAGATACGCAGTATTTT,CASVSGGNTDTQYF,TRBD2,TRBV7-9,-,TRBJ2-3
TGTGCCAGCAGTCAAAAGAGCTACAGGGGTGGCTACACCTTC,CASSQKSYRGGYTF,TRBD1,TRBV6-5,-,TRBJ1-2
TGTGCCAGCAGTCGGGACAGGGCCAGCGAGCAGTACTTC,CASSRDRASEQYF,TRBD1,TRBV28,few,TRBJ2-7